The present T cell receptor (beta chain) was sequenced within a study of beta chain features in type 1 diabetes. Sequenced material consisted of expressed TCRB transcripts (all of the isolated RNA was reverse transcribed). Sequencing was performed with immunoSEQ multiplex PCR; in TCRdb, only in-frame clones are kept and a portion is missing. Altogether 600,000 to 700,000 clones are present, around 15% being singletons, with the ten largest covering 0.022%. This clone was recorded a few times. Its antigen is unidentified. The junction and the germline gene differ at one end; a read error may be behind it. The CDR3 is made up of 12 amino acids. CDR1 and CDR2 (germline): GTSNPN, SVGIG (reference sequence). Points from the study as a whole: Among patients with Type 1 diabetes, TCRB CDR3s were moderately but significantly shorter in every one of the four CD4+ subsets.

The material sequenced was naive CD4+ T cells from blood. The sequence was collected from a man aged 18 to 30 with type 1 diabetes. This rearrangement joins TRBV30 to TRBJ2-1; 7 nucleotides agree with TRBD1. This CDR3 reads CAWSVVGQLRIF. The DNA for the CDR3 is TGTGCCTGGAGTGTGGTGGGACAGCTCCGGATCTTC.